The next 19 T cell receptor beta chains were all read from a single sample in a study of T cell repertoires in cytomegalovirus infection (dated by TCRdb to the late 2010s). Sequenced on an Illumina HiSeq 1500. The raw public reads went through TCRdb reprocessing: fastp at Q25, MiXCR clone calling, in-frame beta chains kept. All rows with the same CDR3 protein become a single entry with the most common DNA and genes. The sample table holds about 490,000 distinct CDR3 sequences, of which more than 25% were seen once. The ten largest account for approximately 13% of the sample. The sample consisted of PBMCs. All receptors come from a human donor in good health (CMV status not recorded). Some clones in this sample may be carry-over from other donors' samples.

V usage is TRBV20-1 and J usage is TRBJ2-7, with a weak D call TRBD1 (5 bases). Germline CDR1 is DFQATT and CDR2 is SNEGSKA (reference sequence). V was clipped by 3 bases and J by 3 bases, with 15 bases between them. The CDR3 covers 14 residues. CDR3 sequence (DNA): TGCAGTGCTAGCCTCCTGCACAGGAACTACGAGCAGTACTTC. Its translation: CSASLLHRNYEQYF.

CDR3 nucleotides: TGTGCCAGCAGTTACTCGTCAATTTATACGGGACTAGCGGGTGTCAAGAATGAGCAGTTCTTC. This gives the protein CASSYSSIYTGLAGVKNEQFF. The chain uses TRBV6-2 or TRBV6-3 and TRBJ2-1, with TRBD2 identical over 12 bases. The V and J ends lost 0 bases and 7 bases, in that order; junction bases with no gene match: 19. Germline V gene sequence: CDR1 MNHEY, CDR2 SVGEGT. The CDR3 consists of 21 residues.

V is TRBV6-8 and J is TRBJ2-3, with 7 bases matching TRBD1. The CDR3 is 18 residues long. J lost 2 bases, V lost 4 bases, and 15 bases had no gene match. Germline V gives CDR1 MNHGY, CDR2 SAAAGT. The CDR3 sequence: CASSSPYGDRRFTDTQYF. DNA of the CDR3: TGTGCCAGCAGTTCCCCTTATGGGGACAGAAGATTCACAGATACGCAGTATTTT.

The chain uses TRBV19 and TRBJ1-5; no definite D call. V lost 8 bases and J 6 bases, leaving 17 bases between the germline ends. The CDR3 is made up of 14 amino acids. Germline V CDR1 and CDR2: LNHDA, SQIVND (reference sequence). This chain's CDR3 is CASCFANHVQPQHF. The CDR3 DNA is TGTGCCAGTTGTTTCGCTAATCATGTTCAGCCCCAGCATTTT.

V usage is TRBV7-2 and J usage is TRBJ2-1; TRBD2 agrees at 14 bases. The CDR3 covers 16 residues. Per germline, CDR1 SGHTA and CDR2 FQGNSA. J was trimmed by 7 bases and V by 6 bases; bases with no gene match: 8. The CDR3 region has the DNA TGTGCCAGCAGATCAGGACTAGCGGGAGGTCGTAATGAGCAGTTCTTC. The encoded protein is CASRSGLAGGRNEQFF.

V and J are TRBV6-6 and TRBJ1-1; a weak D match, TRBD1 (6 bases). This CDR3 has 14 amino acids. V was shortened by 9 bases and J by 1 base, with 15 bases between the two germline ends. Germline V gives CDR1 MNHNY, CDR2 SVGAGI (reference sequence). Written as DNA, the CDR3 is TGTGCCAGACCCTCAACAGGGAAGAACACTGAAGCTTTCTTT. Encoded protein: CARPSTGKNTEAFF.

The chain has TRBV19 and TRBJ2-6; the D gene could be TRBD1 or TRBD2 (5 bases each). CDR3 length: 17 amino acids. The V end lost 5 bases, the J end lost 2 bases, and 16 bases lay between the germline ends. CDR1 is LNHDA and CDR2 is SQIVND in the germline V gene (reference sequence). The CDR3 DNA reads TGTGCCAGTAGTCCCGGGACCAGTCTTACTGGGGCCAACGTCCTGACTTTC. It yields the protein CASSPGTSLTGANVLTF.

This clonotype has ten or more counts. This chain links TRBV7-9 with TRBJ2-2; 7 nucleotides line up with TRBD2. Germline values: CDR1 SEHNR, CDR2 FQNEAQ (reference sequence). This CDR3 comprises 15 residues. The V and J ends lost 6 bases and 2 bases, in that order; junction bases with no gene match: 6. The CDR3 DNA sequence: TGTGCCAGCAGGACGGGGGGAAGCAACACCGGGGAGCTGTTTTTT. Translation: CASRTGGSNTGELFF.

This clonotype came up a few times. This rearrangement joins TRBV11-1 to TRBJ2-3; D remains unclear. The germline V gene has CDR1 SGHAT and CDR2 FQDESV (reference sequence). The CDR3 totals 14 residues. V shed 2 bases and J shed 1 base, with 7 bases lying between them. This chain's CDR3 is CASSLFRGTDTQYF. The CDR3 nucleotides are TGTGCCAGCAGCTTATTTCGGGGCACAGATACGCAGTATTTT. The complete variable domain, with remaining parts taken from reference TRBV11-1 and TRBJ2-3, reads EAEVAQSPRYKITEKSQAVAFWCDPISGHATLYWYRQILGQGPELLVQFQDESVVDDSQLPKDRFSAERLKGVDSTLKIQPAELGDSAMYLCASSLFRGTDTQYFGPGTRLTVL.

The chain employs TRBV19 and TRBJ2-7; D is unresolved. The V gene lost 3 bases and the J gene lost 0 bases, with 12 bases spanning the gap. This CDR3 contains 15 residues. Looked up from germline, CDR1 is LNHDA and CDR2 is SQIVND (reference sequence). The CDR3 loop reads CASSMSIGGSYEQYF. The DNA of the CDR3 is TGTGCCAGTAGTATGTCGATCGGCGGCTCCTACGAGCAGTACTTC.

V gene TRBV30 combines with J gene TRBJ2-1; TRBD2 aligns across 11 bases. This CDR3 is built from 17 residues. Germline assignment: CDR1 GTSNPN and CDR2 SVGIG (reference sequence). J was trimmed by 6 bases and V by 0 bases; bases with no gene match: 10. The CDR3 DNA is TGTGCCTGGAGTGTAACTCGGACTAGCGGGTTCCTCAATGAGCAGTTCTTC. It codes for CAWSVTRTSGFLNEQFF. Using reference TRBV30 and TRBJ2-1 for the parts outside the CDR3, the full variable domain is SQTIHQWPATLVQPVGSPLSLECTVEGTSNPNLYWYRQAAGRGLQLLFYSVGIGQISSEVPQNLSASRPQDRQFILSSKKLLLSDSGFYLCAWSVTRTSGFLNEQFFGPGTRLTVL.

This clonotype was picked up a small number of times. This sequence joins TRBV29-1 and TRBJ1-1, with 8 bases identical to TRBD1. In germline, CDR1 is SQVTM, CDR2 ANQGSEA. The CDR3 contains 13 residues. CDR3 nucleotide sequence: TGCAGTGGACAGGGCTACCAGAACACTGAAGCTTTCTTT. Translated: CSGQGYQNTEAFF.

This clonotype was seen a few times. The chain couples TRBV6-2 or TRBV6-3 to TRBJ2-7; 7 bases align to TRBD1. The CDR3 totals 14 residues. The V gene's germline CDR1 is MNHEY and CDR2 SVGEGT. With V trimmed by 8 bases and J by 2 bases, 9 bases remained unmatched. DNA of the CDR3: TGTGCCAGCTCCCGGGACAGAAGAACCTACGAGCAGTACGTC. Protein: CASSRDRRTYEQYV.

This clonotype was picked up many times. The chain joins TRBV6-5 to TRBJ2-7; D is perhaps TRBD2 (6 bases). This CDR3 has 15 residues. The germline V and J ends were trimmed by 0 bases and 5 bases, with 14 bases remaining between them. Germline assignment: CDR1 MNHEY and CDR2 SVGAGI. The DNA for the CDR3 is TGTGCCAGCAGTTACTCGACGCGGGACCGCCACGAGCAGTACTTC. Translating it yields CASSYSTRDRHEQYF.

This chain uses TRBV7-8 with TRBJ1-1; D is ambiguous. V was trimmed by 6 bases and J by 0 bases, leaving 8 bases between them. CDR1 and CDR2 (germline): SGHVS, FQNEAQ. The CDR3 runs to 13 residues. CDR3 loop: CASRGSLNTEAFF. CDR3 coding DNA: TGTGCCAGCAGGGGTAGCCTGAACACTGAAGCTTTCTTT. Combining the CDR3 with reference TRBV7-8 and TRBJ1-1 gives the whole variable domain GAGVSQSPRYKVAKRGQDVALRCDPISGHVSLFWYQQALGQGPEFLTYFQNEAQLDKSGLPSDRFFAERPEGSVSTLKIQRTQQEDSAVYLCASRGSLNTEAFFGQGTRLTVV.

The rearrangement joins TRBV7-6 to TRBJ1-2; no definite D call. V was cut by 5 bases and J by 8 bases, with 18 bases left in between. CDR3 length equals 14 residues. Germline V gene lookup returns CDR1 SGHVS and CDR2 FNYEAQ. The CDR3 DNA reads TGTGCCAGCAGCCCCCGCGCCACGGAAGGGGGCTACACCTTC. It codes for CASSPRATEGGYTF. The full variable domain, its missing parts supplied by reference TRBV7-6 and TRBJ1-2, is GAGVSQSPRYKVTKRGQDVALRCDPISGHVSLYWYRQALGQGPEFLTYFNYEAQQDKSGLPNDRFSAERPEGSISTLTIQRTEQRDSAMYRCASSPRATEGGYTFGSGTRLTVV.

In this sample, this clonotype turned up many times. The chain carries TRBV7-4 and TRBJ2-2; TRBD1 matches 9 bases. Germline assignment: CDR1 SGHVT and CDR2 SQSDAQ. The CDR3 contains 15 residues. V lost 5 bases to trimming and J lost 6 bases; unmatched junction nucleotides: 7. The CDR3 reads CASSPLDRGPGELFF. Written as DNA, the CDR3 is TGTGCCAGCAGCCCATTGGACAGGGGCCCCGGGGAGCTGTTTTTT.

The V gene is TRBV7-9, the J gene TRBJ2-5; D remains ambiguous. The CDR3 runs to 12 residues. From germline, CDR1 is SEHNR and CDR2 FQNEAQ (reference sequence). Deletions cut 5 bases from V and 5 bases from J, with 9 bases between. CDR3 sequence reads: CASSDPAETQYF. CDR3 DNA sequence: TGTGCCAGCAGCGATCCCGCTGAGACCCAGTACTTC.

The gene calls are TRBV5-4 and TRBJ1-2; a possible D gene is TRBD1 (6 bases). Trimming removed 0 bases at V and 6 bases at J, with 12 bases between. The CDR3 extends over 14 amino acids. Looked up from germline, CDR1 is SGHNT and CDR2 is YYREEE (reference sequence). The CDR3 sequence is CASSLARQVHGYTF. The CDR3, as DNA: TGTGCCAGCAGCTTGGCAAGACAGGTTCATGGCTACACCTTC.